Presented here are 20 T cell receptor beta chains from one specimen sequenced in a study of shared clonotypes between healthy human individuals. In the naive CD8 group, cells lacked CD45RO and were positively selected for CCR7, so terminally differentiated effector memory CD45RA+ cells were left out. The repertoire was sequenced with immunoSEQ multiplex PCR; TCRdb's copy has only in-frame clones and lacks some. The top ten clones hold around 1% of a sample with 1.5 million to 2.5 million clones, roughly 94% of them seen once. Sequenced input: naive CD8+ T cells sorted from blood. The origin of the receptors is a man younger than 35 in good health.

Comments on this clone: This CDR3 is also generated by other DNA sequences in the sample. The V gene is TRBV7-9, the J gene TRBJ1-2, with 10 bases that match TRBD1. The CDR3 contains 14 residues. Germline V gives CDR1 SEHNR, CDR2 FQNEAQ (reference sequence). The junction had 1 base not matched to a gene; V was cut back by 1 base and J by 5 bases. The CDR3 DNA sequence: TGTGCCAGCAGCTTAGGGGACAGGGGATATGGCTACACCTTC. It encodes CASSLGDRGYGYTF.

CDR3 in amino acids: CASSHRLAGDETQYF. The CDR3 coding sequence is TGTGCCAGCAGCCATCGACTAGCGGGGGACGAGACCCAGTACTTC. V gene TRBV4-2 combines with J gene TRBJ2-5; 12 bases are a match to TRBD2. The CDR3 totals 15 residues. Germline V lookup: CDR1 LGHNA, CDR2 YNFKEQ. Trimming cost V 3 bases and J 5 bases; bases outside gene matches: 4.

The chain uses TRBV9 and TRBJ2-5; D possibly uses TRBD1 or TRBD2 (5 bases each). Trimming cost V 4 bases and J 6 bases, with 25 bases left between them. The CDR3 is 17 amino acids. Germline assignment: CDR1 SGDLS and CDR2 YYNGEE. This CDR3 reads CASSPLGVSEPTQTQYF. The CDR3 DNA reads as TGTGCCAGCAGCCCTTTGGGGGTATCGGAGCCAACGCAGACCCAGTACTTC.

This chain joins TRBV5-1 and TRBJ2-3; 7 bases fit TRBD2. This CDR3 is 17 amino acids long. Germline V CDR1 and CDR2: SGHRS, YFSETQ. V shed 3 bases and J 6 bases; nucleotides not matched to a gene: 16. CDR3 nucleotides: TGCGCCAGCAGCTCCGCCACGACTAGCCCCAAAGTTGATACGCAGTATTTT. The encoded protein is CASSSATTSPKVDTQYF.

The gene calls are TRBV5-6 and TRBJ1-1; 9 nucleotides line up with TRBD1. Unmatched junction bases numbered 4, after V lost 1 base and J lost 3 bases. This CDR3 is 15 amino acids long. CDR1 is SGHDT and CDR2 is YYEEEE in the germline V gene. The chain's CDR3 is CASSLYRDRDTEAFF. The CDR3 DNA sequence: TGTGCCAGCAGCTTGTACCGGGACAGGGACACTGAAGCTTTCTTT.

This clone was recorded once. The chain couples TRBV13 to TRBJ1-3; D gene ambiguous. The ends were cut back, 2 bases at V and 0 bases at J, with 11 bases in the middle. Germline CDR1 and CDR2: PRHDT and FYEKMQ (reference sequence). The CDR3 runs to 16 residues. CDR3 loop: CASSLFREYSGNTIYF. Written as DNA, the CDR3 is TGTGCCAGCAGCTTATTCCGGGAGTACTCTGGAAACACCATATATTTT.

In nucleotides, the CDR3 is TGCGCCAGCAGCTCGAGTAGGGTTTTAGGCGAGCAGTACTTC. It encodes CASSSSRVLGEQYF. The chain uses TRBV4-1 and TRBJ2-7; no reliable D call. The length of the CDR3 is 14 residues. Germline V CDR1 and CDR2: MGHRA, YSYEKL. V lost 5 bases, J lost 6 bases, and 17 bases lay in between.

CDR3 nucleotides: TGTGCCAGCAGTTATTCGCTAGGGTTCACAGATACGCAGTATTTT. Translation: CASSYSLGFTDTQYF. V is TRBV6-5 and J is TRBJ2-3; unclear D gene. This CDR3 has 15 residues. V lost 3 bases, J lost 2 bases, and 12 bases lay in between. Germline V lookup: CDR1 MNHEY, CDR2 SVGAGI.

The chain carries TRBV7-2 and TRBJ2-7; possibly TRBD2 for D (6 bases). This CDR3 is 15 amino acids long. The germline gives CDR1 SGHTA, CDR2 FQGNSA. The V end was cut by 5 bases, the J end by 2 bases, with 16 bases between. This CDR3 is CASSRGASATYEQYF. The CDR3 bases are TGTGCCAGCAGCCGAGGGGCTAGCGCAACCTACGAGCAGTACTTC.

The chain has TRBV6-5 and TRBJ2-2, with 13 bases identical to TRBD2. This CDR3 has 16 amino acids. The V segment lost 4 bases and the J segment 4 bases; nucleotides outside the gene matches: 3. Germline assignment: CDR1 MNHEY and CDR2 SVGAGI. The CDR3 nucleotides read TGTGCCAGCAGTTTTACTAGCGGGGGGGTCACCGGGGAGCTGTTTTTT. Residues: CASSFTSGGVTGELFF.

This clone was detected only once. The chain recombines TRBV7-6 with TRBJ2-3; the match to TRBD2 covers 10 bases. J lost 6 bases, V lost 5 bases, and 8 bases had no gene match. Germline-derived CDR1 and CDR2 are SGHVS and FNYEAQ. This CDR3 region has 15 residues. CDR3 nucleotides: TGTGCCAGCAGCACCGGGACTAGCGAGACGGATACGCAGTATTTT. Its protein product is CASSTGTSETDTQYF.

This chain links TRBV27 with TRBJ2-7; 8 positions agree with TRBD1. J was trimmed by 3 bases and V by 5 bases; bases with no gene match: 12. The CDR3 runs to 16 residues. The germline CDR1 and CDR2 sequences are MNHEY and SMNVEV (reference sequence). CDR3 in DNA: TGTGCCAGCAGTCCCTCGTGGGGACAGGTGGTCTACGAGCAGTACTTC. Encoded protein: CASSPSWGQVVYEQYF.

The chain employs TRBV6-5 and TRBJ2-6; unclear D gene. The germline CDR1 and CDR2 sequences are MNHEY and SVGAGI. The CDR3 is 15 residues long. V was cut by 6 bases and J by 0 bases, with 9 bases left in between. CDR3 coding DNA: TGTGCCAGCAGCCCACAGCACTCTGGGGCCAACGTCCTGACTTTC. Residues: CASSPQHSGANVLTF.

This chain uses TRBV7-3 with TRBJ2-2, with 9 bases matching TRBD1. Germline-derived CDR1 and CDR2 are SGHTA and FQGTGA. The J segment lost 4 bases and the V segment lost 7 bases, leaving 4 bases of the junction unmatched. The CDR3 runs to 14 residues. The DNA of the CDR3 is TGTGCCAGCACTGAGACAGGGGGCACCGGGGAGCTGTTTTTT. As protein: CASTETGGTGELFF.

This clone was observed a single time. The chain carries TRBV11-1 and TRBJ2-3, with D possibly being TRBD2 (7 bases). Trimming removed 5 bases at V and 6 bases at J, with 15 bases between. Germline loops: CDR1 SGHAT, CDR2 FQDESV (reference sequence). The CDR3 contains 14 residues. The CDR3 bases are TGTGCCAGCAGCGTCTCCGGGGGGCTCGATACGCAGTATTTT. Its protein is CASSVSGGLDTQYF.

Turning to this clone: Distinct nucleotide sequences in the sample also encode this CDR3. The chain joins TRBV19 to TRBJ2-7, with D possibly TRBD2 on 6 matching bases. This CDR3 is built from 15 residues. Trimming pared 3 bases from V and 0 bases from J, leaving 12 bases between. CDR1 LNHDA and CDR2 SQIVND come from the germline V gene (reference sequence). The CDR3 coding sequence is TGTGCCAGTAGTATTAGCGGTGGGAGCTCCTACGAGCAGTACTTC. Protein sequence: CASSISGGSSYEQYF.

This clone was counted between two and nine times. The genes are TRBV30 and TRBJ1-1, with D possibly being TRBD1 (6 bases). Trimming shortened V by 0 bases and J by 10 bases, and 12 bases separated the two germline ends. Germline V lookup: CDR1 GTSNPN, CDR2 SVGIG (reference sequence). This CDR3 region has 12 residues. In DNA form, the CDR3 reads TGTGCCTGGAGTGTACCCGGGGGGCGAGCTTTCTTT. Its protein is CAWSVPGGRAFF.

V usage is TRBV9 and J usage is TRBJ2-7; a possible D gene is TRBD2 (5 bases). V dropped 3 bases and J dropped 7 bases, with 8 bases sitting between them. The CDR3 consists of 11 residues. Germline-derived CDR1 and CDR2 are SGDLS and YYNGEE. This CDR3 is CASSGGWEQYF. In DNA form, the CDR3 reads TGTGCCAGCAGCGGAGGGTGGGAGCAGTACTTC.

The genes are TRBV5-1 and TRBJ1-5; D call uncertain. V was cut by 0 bases and J by 9 bases, with 13 bases left in between. CDR1 and CDR2 from the germline V gene are SGHRS and YFSETQ. This CDR3 has 14 amino acids. CDR3 in amino acids: CASSLEGSPWPQHF. Written as DNA, the CDR3 is TGCGCCAGCAGCTTGGAAGGCTCGCCGTGGCCCCAGCATTTT.

V gene TRBV6-5 combines with J gene TRBJ2-7; D possibly corresponds to TRBD2 (5 bases). This CDR3 region has 14 residues. The germline V gene has CDR1 MNHEY and CDR2 SVGAGI. Trimming shortened V by 2 bases and J by 3 bases, and 11 bases separated the two germline ends. DNA of the CDR3: TGTGCCAGCAGTTACGGCATCGGGGACTACGAGCAGTACTTC. It specifies CASSYGIGDYEQYF.